This T cell receptor (beta chain) was profiled in a study of CD4 T cells in relation to SARS-CoV-2 and coronaviruses. Study summary: ViraFEST: approximately 10-day antigen culture of PBMCs, then TCR beta CDR3 sequencing. Shared crossreactive spike epitopes were mapped to their HLA restriction.

Whole-study results and caveats: Pre-pandemic and post-infection samples never came from the same donor.

Before the COVID-19 pandemic, during about 2011-2019, CD4+ T cells were taken from unexposed donors. The cells were cultured for under 13 days before CD4+ T cells were isolated. About this clone itself: Its antigen is unidentified.

Some clones are missing from TCRdb's copy, which holds only in-frame ones; the method was immunoSEQ multiplex PCR. In the table there are around 32,000 clones, roughly 72% of which are singletons. The clonotype was recovered from a human donor in good health. The sequencing sample was made of CD4+ T cells from PBMCs, cultured in vitro.

The CDR3 protein is CASSLYSPGFF. In DNA form, the CDR3 reads TGTGCCAGCAGCTTATATTCTCCGGGGTTCTTC. This chain uses TRBV7-9 with TRBJ2-1; D gene unclear. The V gene's germline CDR1 is SEHNR and CDR2 FQNEAQ (reference sequence). Between the trimmed V and J ends, which lost 2 bases and 15 bases, there was a span of 11 bases. The CDR3 contains 11 residues. Drawing the rest from reference TRBV7-9 and TRBJ2-1, the complete variable domain is DTGVSQNPRHKITKRGQNVTFRCDPISEHNRLYWYRQTLGQGPEFLTYFQNEAQLEKSRLLSDRFSAERPKGSFSTLEIQRTEQGDSAMYLCASSLYSPGFFGPGTRLTVL.